Presented here are 24 T cell receptor beta chains from one specimen sequenced in a study of shared clonotypes between healthy human individuals. Sequencing was performed with immunoSEQ multiplex PCR; in TCRdb, only in-frame clones are kept and a portion is missing. This sample has approximately 500,000 clones, with 90% to 96% found just once. Sequenced sample: naive CD4+ T cells sorted from blood. The subset was: CD45RA+ positively selected. Receptors were obtained from a woman in her 30s in good health.

The V call is TRBV11-2, the J call TRBJ2-1; D unclear. Germline lookup yields CDR1 SGHAT and CDR2 FQNNGV. This CDR3 has 13 amino acids. The V gene lost 6 bases and the J gene lost 7 bases, with 13 bases spanning the gap. The CDR3 sequence is CASSPRPANEQFF. In DNA form, the CDR3 reads TGTGCCAGCAGTCCAAGACCGGCTAATGAGCAGTTCTTC.

The rearrangement links TRBV18 to TRBJ2-1; 11 bases match TRBD2. The trim removed 3 bases at V and 2 bases at J, leaving 9 bases unmatched. This CDR3 has 18 residues. Germline V gene lookup returns CDR1 KGHSH and CDR2 LQKENI. CDR3 in DNA: TGTGCCAGCTCACCCACTCTGGGACTAGCGGCGGCCTACAATGAGCAGTTCTTC. This codes for CASSPTLGLAAAYNEQFF.

This sequence joins TRBV15 and TRBJ1-1; no clear D. CDR3 length: 17 residues. The germline gives CDR1 LNHNV, CDR2 YYDKDF (reference sequence). V lost 0 bases and J lost 5, with 19 bases in between. The CDR3 DNA follows: TGTGCCACCAGCAGAGATCGGTCGTTCGGGCCAGAGACTGAAGCTTTCTTT. Translated, it gives CATSRDRSFGPETEAFF.

The chain employs TRBV6-1 and TRBJ1-5, with D possibly matching TRBD1 (6 bases). Per the germline V gene, CDR1 is MNHNS and CDR2 is SASEGT. V was cut by 8 bases and J by 8 bases, with 19 bases left in between. This CDR3 spans 14 amino acids. The CDR3 bases are TGTGCCAGCGGGGGTGTGGGACATCGGGAGCCCCAGCATTTT. Its protein is CASGGVGHREPQHF.

The V gene is TRBV14, the J gene TRBJ2-3; the D gene is possibly TRBD2 (5 bases). Trimming left V 0 bases short and J 2 bases short, with 15 bases between. The CDR3 runs 17 residues. Germline CDR1 SGHDN, CDR2 FVKESK. CDR3 protein: CASSQEGLAGLTDTQYF. Here the CDR3 DNA reads TGTGCCAGCAGCCAAGAAGGATTGGCGGGCCTCACAGATACGCAGTATTTT. The full variable domain, in which reference TRBV14 and TRBJ2-3 provide the parts outside the CDR3, is EAGVTQFPSHSVIEKGQTVTLRCDPISGHDNLYWYRRVMGKEIKFLLHFVKESKQDESGMPNNRFLAERTGGTYSTLKVQPAELEDSGVYFCASSQEGLAGLTDTQYFGPGTRLTVL.

The chain employs TRBV7-2 and TRBJ1-1; TRBD1 aligns across 7 bases. The CDR3 sequence is 14 residues long. Germline V gene sequence: CDR1 SGHTA, CDR2 FQGNSA. J was trimmed by 1 base and V by 4 bases; bases with no gene match: 3. The CDR3 sequence is CASSSTGRNTEAFF. In nucleotides, the CDR3 is TGTGCCAGCAGCTCGACAGGGCGGAACACTGAAGCTTTCTTT.

In its sample, this clone was seen once. The chain couples TRBV7-9 to TRBJ1-5, with 7 positions matching TRBD1. Germline values: CDR1 SEHNR, CDR2 FQNEAQ (reference sequence). V gave up 5 bases and J gave up 3 bases; unmatched junction bases: 16. The CDR3 contains 18 residues. CDR3 bases: TGTGCCAGCAGCCCCCTTGCGCCCGGGACAGCAGACAATCAGCCCCAGCATTTT. As protein: CASSPLAPGTADNQPQHF. The full variable domain, with the rest looked up from reference TRBV7-9 and TRBJ1-5, is DTGVSQNPRHKITKRGQNVTFRCDPISEHNRLYWYRQTLGQGPEFLTYFQNEAQLEKSRLLSDRFSAERPKGSFSTLEIQRTEQGDSAMYLCASSPLAPGTADNQPQHFGDGTRLSIL.

This chain uses TRBV29-1 with TRBJ2-3; TRBD2 matches at 7 bases. Germline CDR1 and CDR2: SQVTM and ANQGSEA. The V and J ends lost 7 bases and 5 bases, in that order; junction bases with no gene match: 24. The CDR3 runs to 18 residues. The CDR3: CSGSGLDSTKGALDTQYF. The DNA of the CDR3 is TGCAGCGGTTCAGGACTAGACTCCACAAAGGGTGCTCTAGATACGCAGTATTTT.

The chain has TRBV5-1 and TRBJ2-3; D might be TRBD2 (7 bases). V shed 3 bases and J shed 6 bases, with 32 bases lying between them. The CDR3 extends over 20 amino acids. The germline V gene encodes CDR1 SGHRS and CDR2 YFSETQ. The CDR3, as DNA: TGCGCCAGCAGCTGGGAGAGGGGGGGCGGCGTAGCGGGTACGAAGGATACGCAGTATTTT. Its protein is CASSWERGGGVAGTKDTQYF.

The J gene is TRBJ2-7, the V gene TRBV11-2; D gene unclear. V lost 2 bases and J lost 0, with 8 bases in between. The CDR3 has 14 residues. Germline lookup yields CDR1 SGHAT and CDR2 FQNNGV. The CDR3 protein is CASSLFESSYEQYF. The CDR3 DNA sequence: TGTGCCAGCAGCTTATTCGAGTCCTCCTACGAGCAGTACTTC.

The chain uses TRBV18 and TRBJ2-2, with D unclear. Germline V gene data show CDR1 as KGHSH and CDR2 as LQKENI. Trimming took off 3 bases at V and 3 bases at J, with 11 bases between the two ends. The CDR3 sequence is 15 residues long. CDR3 sequence: CASSPMLADTGELFF. The CDR3 DNA reads as TGTGCCAGCTCACCTATGCTTGCGGACACCGGGGAGCTGTTTTTT. The whole variable domain, filled in from reference TRBV18 and TRBJ2-2, reads NAGVMQNPRHLVRRRGQEARLRCSPMKGHSHVYWYRQLPEEGLKFMVYLQKENIIDESGMPKERFSAEFPKEGPSILRIQQVVRGDSAAYFCASSPMLADTGELFFGEGSRLTVL.

The rearrangement links TRBV2 to TRBJ2-1, with TRBD1 matching over 7 bases. The germline gives CDR1 SNHLY, CDR2 FYNNEI. J lost 4 bases, V lost 6 bases, and 6 bases had no gene match. The CDR3 runs to 14 residues. CDR3 sequence (DNA): TGTGCCAGCAGGAGGGACAGCTCTTACAATGAGCAGTTCTTC. Residues: CASRRDSSYNEQFF.

The V and J genes are TRBV29-1 and TRBJ1-1, with 8 bases lining up with TRBD1. Trimming cost V 3 bases and J 2 bases; bases outside gene matches: 8. Germline V gene lookup returns CDR1 SQVTM and CDR2 ANQGSEA. The CDR3 length is 15 residues. CDR3 sequence (DNA): TGCAGCGTTGAGGGGCAGACAGGGGCAAACACTGAAGCTTTCTTT. The encoded protein is CSVEGQTGANTEAFF.

The chain carries TRBV29-1 and TRBJ2-1; 12 bases are a match to TRBD2. The germline CDR1 and CDR2 sequences are SQVTM and ANQGSEA. The CDR3 is made up of 15 amino acids. With 7 bases clipped from V and 9 bases from J, the junction kept 13 bases outside the gene matches. This chain's CDR3 is CSASALAGGYPEQFF. CDR3 DNA: TGCAGCGCTAGTGCCCTAGCGGGAGGGTATCCTGAGCAGTTCTTC.

The chain links TRBV30 to TRBJ1-5; tentative D call: TRBD1 (5 bases). Trimming left V 2 bases short and J 1 base short, with 18 bases between. The length of the CDR3 is 17 residues. Looked up from germline, CDR1 is GTSNPN and CDR2 is SVGIG (reference sequence). In nucleotides, the CDR3 is TGTGCCTGGAGTCCGCGGGGAGGGACGGTCAGCAATCAGCCCCAGCATTTT. It encodes CAWSPRGGTVSNQPQHF.

CDR3 loop: CASSLRGQDNQPQHF. The CDR3 DNA reads as TGTGCCAGCAGTTTGAGAGGACAGGACAATCAGCCCCAGCATTTT. The V call is TRBV27, the J call TRBJ1-5; 7 bases align to TRBD1. Germline V gives CDR1 MNHEY, CDR2 SMNVEV (reference sequence). The CDR3 has 15 residues. J was trimmed by 3 bases and V by 3 bases; bases with no gene match: 5.

With respect to this clone: The same CDR3 is also encoded by other DNA sequences in this sample. The chain uses TRBV28 and TRBJ2-7, with 11 bases aligning to TRBD2. Germline CDR1 and CDR2: MDHEN and SYDVKM. This CDR3 is 15 amino acids long. V shed 4 bases and J 2 bases; nucleotides not matched to a gene: 4. The CDR3 is CASSSGLAGAYEQYF. The CDR3 DNA follows: TGTGCCAGCAGTTCAGGACTAGCGGGCGCCTACGAGCAGTACTTC.

V and J are TRBV6-5 and TRBJ2-7, with D uncertain. The V end lost 7 bases, the J end lost 2 bases, and 12 bases lay between the germline ends. Germline assignment: CDR1 MNHEY and CDR2 SVGAGI. There are 13 residues in the CDR3. CDR3 sequence (DNA): TGTGCCAGCACTGACGGAATAACCTACGAGCAGTACTTC. Translating it yields CASTDGITYEQYF.

The chain recombines TRBV10-2 with TRBJ2-7; TRBD2 matches at 7 bases. V lost 0 bases and J lost 3; bases outside the gene matches: 5. The CDR3 covers 15 residues. Germline V gene data show CDR1 as WSHSY and CDR2 as SAAADI. The CDR3 loop is CASSESGREFYEQYF. CDR3 sequence (DNA): TGCGCCAGCAGTGAGTCTGGGCGGGAGTTCTACGAGCAGTACTTC.

V and J are TRBV19 and TRBJ2-3; D unclear. This CDR3 has 13 amino acids. The germline V gene encodes CDR1 LNHDA and CDR2 SQIVND (reference sequence). The V and J ends lost 6 bases and 4 bases respectively, with 11 bases between them. This CDR3 reads CASSLLRADTQYF. The CDR3 region has the DNA TGTGCCAGTAGCCTTCTAAGGGCAGATACGCAGTATTTT.

About this clone itself: The junction departs from germline at one end; a sequencing error may be responsible. The chain employs TRBV4-1 and TRBJ2-5, with 7 bases that match TRBD2. The J call may be mistaken, given a closer DNA end match to TRBJ2-7. Germline-derived CDR1 and CDR2 are MGHRA and YSYEKL. This CDR3 is built from 15 residues. CDR3 in DNA: TGCGCCAGCAGCCACCCCCCGACTAGCTCCCACGAGCAGTACTTC. The encoded protein is CASSHPPTSSHEQYF.

The CDR3 region has the DNA TGTGCCAGCAGTTTGGTGAGAGGTATGCAGTATTTT. Translating gives CASSLVRGMQYF. The rearrangement links TRBV28 to TRBJ2-3; no reliable D call. The V end lost 3 bases, the J end lost 11 bases, and 12 bases lay between the germline ends. The CDR3 extends over 12 amino acids. Per the germline V gene, CDR1 is MDHEN and CDR2 is SYDVKM.

V gene TRBV5-1 combines with J gene TRBJ2-5, with 7 positions matching TRBD1. Germline CDR1 is SGHRS and CDR2 is YFSETQ. The CDR3 is 12 residues long. Losses at the gene ends were 4 bases for V and 4 bases for J; bases not matched to a gene: 1. The CDR3 sequence is CASSQGVETQYF. The DNA for the CDR3 is TGCGCCAGCAGCCAGGGGGTAGAGACCCAGTACTTC.

The rearrangement joins TRBV2 to TRBJ2-7; D gene uncertain. Looked up from germline, CDR1 is SNHLY and CDR2 is FYNNEI. CDR3 length equals 13 residues. V lost 9 bases, J lost 1 base, and 13 bases lay in between. CDR3 in amino acids: CASYSGRSYEQYF. The CDR3 DNA sequence: TGTGCCAGTTACTCCGGGCGTTCCTACGAGCAGTACTTC. Variable domain in full (rest from reference TRBV2 and TRBJ2-7): EPEVTQTPSHQVTQMGQEVILRCVPISNHLYFYWYRQILGQKVEFLVSFYNNEISEKSEIFDDQFSVERPDGSNFTLKIRSTKLEDSAMYFCASYSGRSYEQYFGPGTRLTVT.